Below, 23 T cell receptor beta chains from the same sample are listed, as sequenced in a study of T cell repertoires in cytomegalovirus infection. Their cognate antigens are unknown. Each CDR3 protein is one row after TCRdb ran MiXCR on the reads. The sample lists some 800,000 distinct CDR3 sequences, less than 35% seen once, with 9.5% to 15% in the top ten. The sequencing used cultured CD8+ T cells from PBMCs, collected from culture after CMV antigen stimulation. The receptors originated from a human donor in good health (CMV status not recorded). Some clones in this sample may be carry-over from other donors' samples.

The V call is TRBV7-8, the J call TRBJ2-1, with 8 bases aligning to TRBD2. CDR1 and CDR2 (germline): SGHVS, FQNEAQ. CDR3 length: 15 amino acids. J lost 3 bases, V lost 3 bases, and 4 bases had no gene match. The CDR3 region has the DNA TGTGCCAGCAGCTTCCCAGCGGGGGACTACAATGAGCAGTTCTTC. This translates into CASSFPAGDYNEQFF.

This clonotype was seen more than once but under ten times. This chain connects TRBV7-6 to TRBJ2-3; the match to TRBD2 covers 9 bases. The CDR3 has 20 amino acids. Germline loops: CDR1 SGHVS, CDR2 FNYEAQ. V lost 1 base to trimming and J lost 5 bases; unmatched junction nucleotides: 19. CDR3 sequence: CASSLGPGVVAGGHGDTQYF. As DNA, the CDR3 is TGTGCCAGCAGCTTAGGACCCGGTGTGGTGGCGGGGGGGCATGGAGATACGCAGTATTTT.

This clonotype was picked up many times. This chain connects TRBV7-9 to TRBJ2-1; 9 bases match TRBD1. Germline V CDR1 and CDR2: SEHNR, FQNEAQ (reference sequence). J was trimmed by 6 bases and V by 4 bases; bases with no gene match: 4. CDR3 length equals 14 residues. In DNA form, the CDR3 reads TGTGCCAGCAGCTCACAGGGGGCTGGCAATGAGCAGTTCTTC. This encodes CASSSQGAGNEQFF.

In this sample, this clonotype turned up a few times. The V gene is TRBV6-2 or TRBV6-3, the J gene TRBJ1-1, with D tentatively TRBD1 (5 bases). CDR1 MNHEY and CDR2 SVGEGT come from the germline V gene. The CDR3 has 13 amino acids. V gave up 3 bases and J gave up 8 bases, with 13 bases separating them. The CDR3 DNA follows: TGTGCCAGCAGTTATCTCTCCGGGGGGGAAGCTTTCTTT. It yields the protein CASSYLSGGEAFF.

The chain is built from TRBV2 and TRBJ2-3; 8 nucleotides match TRBD2. This CDR3 comprises 18 residues. The germline V gene encodes CDR1 SNHLY and CDR2 FYNNEI. The V gene end was trimmed by 4 bases and the J gene end by 5 bases; junction bases not matched to a gene: 17. The CDR3 loop reads CASSAYPEAGASEDTQYF. As DNA, the CDR3 is TGTGCCAGCAGTGCCTACCCTGAAGCGGGGGCGAGCGAAGATACGCAGTATTTT.

This clonotype was detected a few times. V is TRBV15 and J is TRBJ1-3, with unresolved D. From germline, CDR1 is LNHNV and CDR2 YYDKDF (reference sequence). CDR3 length: 15 amino acids. The V gene lost 5 bases and the J gene lost 0 bases, with 11 bases spanning the gap. The CDR3 reads CATSAGPGSGNTIYF. The CDR3 bases are TGTGCCACCAGCGCAGGACCGGGCTCTGGAAACACCATATATTTT.

Ten or more counts support this clonotype. The chain links TRBV6-1 to TRBJ1-1; the D gene is possibly TRBD1 (5 bases). Germline V gene data show CDR1 as MNHNS and CDR2 as SASEGT. This CDR3 is 14 amino acids long. V dropped 2 bases and J dropped 4 bases, with 11 bases sitting between them. In DNA form, the CDR3 reads TGTGCCAGCAGTGAATGGGGGGGTACCACTGAAGCTTTCTTT. The encoded protein is CASSEWGGTTEAFF.

The genes are TRBV3-1 and TRBJ2-3; 8 bases match TRBD2. The CDR3 has 20 residues. Per the germline V gene, CDR1 is LGHDT and CDR2 is YNNKEL (reference sequence). After removal of 1 base from V and 0 bases from J, the junction contained 15 bases not matched to a gene. As DNA, the CDR3 is TGTGCCAGCAGCCAAGCGGACGGGTTTAGCGGGACAATTAGCACAGATACGCAGTATTTT. It translates to CASSQADGFSGTISTDTQYF.

J is TRBJ2-3 and V is TRBV11-2; D remains unclear. The CDR3 is made up of 14 amino acids. V lost 5 bases, J lost 4 bases, and 13 bases lay in between. The V gene's germline CDR1 is SGHAT and CDR2 FQNNGV. CDR3 sequence: CASSDSGGADTQYF. The CDR3 nucleotides are TGTGCCAGCAGCGACTCAGGTGGAGCAGATACGCAGTATTTT.

This clonotype was detected only a few times. The chain carries TRBV7-8 and TRBJ2-2, with D unclear. The CDR3 sequence is 14 residues long. The germline CDR1 and CDR2 sequences are SGHVS and FQNEAQ. V was shortened by 4 bases and J by 1 base, with 7 bases between the two germline ends. CDR3 sequence reads: CASSSVRNTGELFF. As DNA, the CDR3 is TGTGCCAGCAGCTCCGTCAGGAACACCGGGGAGCTGTTTTTT.

The chain recombines TRBV6-5 with TRBJ2-3; 7 positions match TRBD2. The CDR3 totals 15 residues. The germline V gene encodes CDR1 MNHEY and CDR2 SVGAGI. J was trimmed by 4 bases and V by 5 bases; bases with no gene match: 9. In nucleotides, the CDR3 is TGTGCCAGCAGTAAGACTAGCCTCCCGCCAGATACGCAGTATTTT. It translates to CASSKTSLPPDTQYF.

CDR3 in DNA: TGTGCCAGCATCGATTTCTTAAGCTCTGGAAACACCATATATTTT. As protein: CASIDFLSSGNTIYF. The genes are TRBV7-2 and TRBJ1-3; no firm D call. Trimming removed 7 bases at V and 0 bases at J, with 13 bases between. The length of the CDR3 is 15 residues. Germline lookup yields CDR1 SGHTA and CDR2 FQGNSA. The complete variable domain, with remaining parts taken from reference TRBV7-2 and TRBJ1-3, reads GAGVSQSPSNKVTEKGKDVELRCDPISGHTALYWYRQSLGQGLEFLIYFQGNSAPDKSGLPSDRFSAERTGGSVSTLTIQRTQQEDSAVYLCASIDFLSSGNTIYFGEGSWLTVV.

The rearrangement joins TRBV2 to TRBJ1-1; D remains ambiguous. CDR3 size: 10 residues. The germline V gene encodes CDR1 SNHLY and CDR2 FYNNEI. V lost 7 bases to trimming and J lost 3 bases, with 3 bases between them. CDR3 loop: CASIHTEAFF. The DNA for the CDR3 is TGTGCCAGCATTCACACTGAAGCTTTCTTT. The whole variable domain, filled in from reference TRBV2 and TRBJ1-1, reads EPEVTQTPSHQVTQMGQEVILRCVPISNHLYFYWYRQILGQKVEFLVSFYNNEISEKSEIFDDQFSVERPDGSNFTLKIRSTKLEDSAMYFCASIHTEAFFGQGTRLTVV.

The chain recombines TRBV28 with TRBJ1-2, with D possibly being TRBD1 (5 bases). With 1 base removed from V and 4 bases from J, the gap between germline ends came to 13 bases. Germline V gene data show CDR1 as MDHEN and CDR2 as SYDVKM. The CDR3 has 15 residues. The CDR3 DNA reads TGTGCCAGCAGTTTATCGGTAGCGGGGACCTATGGCTACACCTTC. Amino acids: CASSLSVAGTYGYTF.

For this clonotype: Mismatch with germline at one junction end may stem from a read error. The CDR3 DNA reads as TGTGCCAGCAGTTCAGGACAGGGTTTGGGTGGCTATACCTTC. Amino acid sequence: CASSSGQGLGGYTF. J is TRBJ1-2 and V is TRBV6-5; 8 nucleotides match TRBD1. Looked up from germline, CDR1 is MNHEY and CDR2 is SVGAGI. This CDR3 is built from 14 residues.

This clonotype was detected ten times or more. The chain has TRBV12-3 or TRBV12-4 and TRBJ1-1, with D perhaps TRBD1 (5 bases). The CDR3 length is 13 residues. V was trimmed by 6 bases and J by 8 bases, leaving 16 bases between them. CDR3 residues: CASSFGTPSEAFF. Here the CDR3 DNA reads TGTGCCAGCAGCTTCGGGACTCCGTCGGAAGCTTTCTTT.

With respect to this clonotype: Possible read error: a much larger clone is one base away. The chain joins TRBV7-6 to TRBJ2-5, with no clear D. The germline gives CDR1 SGHVS, CDR2 FNYEAQ. The CDR3 spans 12 residues. CDR3 amino acids: CANSLDEETQYF. CDR3 coding DNA: TGTGCCAACAGCTTAGACGAAGAGACCCAGTACTTC. Full variable domain (rest looked up from reference TRBV7-6 and TRBJ2-5): GAGVSQSPRYKVTKRGQDVALRCDPISGHVSLYWYRQALGQGPEFLTYFNYEAQQDKSGLPNDRFSAERPEGSISTLTIQRTEQRDSAMYRCANSLDEETQYFGPGTRLLVL.

Many counts were recorded for this clonotype. V gene TRBV24-1 combines with J gene TRBJ2-3, with 8 nucleotides matching TRBD1. V trimming: 4 bases; J trimming: 9 bases; junction bases outside the gene matches: 23. Per the germline V gene, CDR1 is KGHDR and CDR2 is SFDVKD. The CDR3 is 19 amino acids. The CDR3 loop is CATSDRFWAGDRKLTTQYF. In DNA, the CDR3 is TGTGCCACCAGTGACCGATTTTGGGCCGGGGACAGGAAGTTGACAACGCAGTATTTT.

The gene calls are TRBV27 and TRBJ2-3; a possible D gene is TRBD1 (6 bases). The CDR3 is 16 amino acids. In germline, CDR1 is MNHEY, CDR2 SMNVEV (reference sequence). V was clipped by 0 bases and J by 5 bases, with 15 bases between them. CDR3 in amino acids: CASSLSLTGGQDTQYF. CDR3 DNA: TGTGCCAGCAGTTTATCCCTGACAGGAGGTCAAGATACGCAGTATTTT.

The chain joins TRBV12-3 or TRBV12-4 to TRBJ1-2; 7 bases map to TRBD1. V trimming: 5 bases; J trimming: 4 bases; junction bases outside the gene matches: 10. This CDR3 comprises 15 residues. CDR3 DNA: TGTGCCAGCAGTCTTACAGGGGTGAGACGCTATGGCTACACCTTC. Amino acid sequence: CASSLTGVRRYGYTF.

The CDR3 protein is CATSEGLGDEQFF. CDR3 coding DNA: TGTGCCACCAGTGAGGGGCTAGGAGATGAGCAGTTCTTC. V gene TRBV24-1 combines with J gene TRBJ2-1; a possible D gene is TRBD1 (5 bases). Germline loops: CDR1 KGHDR, CDR2 SFDVKD. Trimming took 4 bases from V and 8 from J, leaving 11 bases between them. There are 13 residues in the CDR3.

V gene TRBV7-9 combines with J gene TRBJ1-2; TRBD1 might be the D (5 bases). The ends were cut back, 5 bases at V and 8 bases at J, with 18 bases in the middle. CDR1 and CDR2 from the germline V gene are SEHNR and FQNEAQ (reference sequence). The CDR3 extends over 14 amino acids. For the CDR3, the DNA is TGTGCCAGCAGCCTCGGGCAGGGAGAGTGGGGCTACACCTTC. Translating gives CASSLGQGEWGYTF.

The chain uses TRBV25-1 and TRBJ2-7, with TRBD1 identical over 7 bases. Germline CDR1 is MGHDK and CDR2 is SYGVNS. The CDR3 runs to 16 residues. Unmatched junction bases numbered 9, after V lost 2 bases and J lost 2 bases. The CDR3 protein is CASSELYWDSTYEQYF. DNA of the CDR3: TGTGCCAGCAGTGAACTCTACTGGGACAGCACCTACGAGCAGTACTTC.